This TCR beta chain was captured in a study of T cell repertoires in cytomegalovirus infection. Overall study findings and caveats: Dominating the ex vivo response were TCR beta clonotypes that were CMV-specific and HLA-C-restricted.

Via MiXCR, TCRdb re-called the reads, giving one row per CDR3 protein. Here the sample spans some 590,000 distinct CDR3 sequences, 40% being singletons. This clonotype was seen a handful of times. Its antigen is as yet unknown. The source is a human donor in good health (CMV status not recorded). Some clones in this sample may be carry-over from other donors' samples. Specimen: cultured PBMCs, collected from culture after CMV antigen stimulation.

The CDR3 here is CASSYNRQGRTDTQYF. CDR3 coding DNA: TGTGCCAGCAGCTACAACCGACAGGGGCGCACAGATACGCAGTATTTT. This chain connects TRBV7-8 to TRBJ2-3, with 8 positions matching TRBD1. Germline V gene data show CDR1 as SGHVS and CDR2 as FQNEAQ. CDR3 size: 16 residues. The J segment lost 1 base and the V segment lost 4 bases, leaving 7 bases of the junction unmatched.